The clone carrying this T cell receptor beta chain was observed at least ten times. Its antigen is unidentified. Trimming cost V 4 bases and J 4 bases, with 13 bases left between them. The CDR3 runs 14 residues. CDR1 and CDR2 from the germline V gene are LGHDT and YNNKEL (reference sequence). Individual cDNA molecules received unique molecular identifiers during library preparation. TCRdb called the 5' RACE reads again in MiXCR, with one record for every CDR3 protein. In the table there are 77,000 or so distinct CDR3 sequences, 13% to 15% of which are singletons. These data belong to a study of early T cells in non-severe SARS-CoV-2 infection. About the research overall: It was bulk RNA from unsorted whole blood that was sequenced, and the chains were unpaired.

Broader study findings: Matching against VDJdb likely underestimated virus-specific expansions, favoring anti-spike CD8.

V usage is TRBV3-1 and J usage is TRBJ2-5, with D perhaps TRBD2 (6 bases). Sequenced here: whole blood, sampled at baseline. The origin of this receptor is an adult who was a healthcare worker with PCR-confirmed SARS-CoV-2 infection or an uninfected control (not recorded which). The CDR3: CASSLADRRETQYF. The CDR3, as DNA: TGTGCCAGCAGCCTAGCGGACCGCCGAGAGACCCAGTACTTC.